Listed below are T cell receptor beta chains from one sample, sequenced in a study of CD8+CD57+ T cells in acquired aplastic anemia. TCRdb processed the reads anew with MiXCR; each CDR3 protein has one entry. Altogether roughly 160,000 distinct CDR3 sequences are present, 70% to 75% being singletons, with the ten largest covering around 45%. Sequencing was carried out using sorted CD4+, CD8+, or CD8+CD57+ T cells (not recorded which) from PBMCs. Every receptor here comes from a human donor with aplastic anemia. CDR3s include the opening cysteine and the closing phenylalanine or tryptophan. Each record gives: J gene, V gene, CDR3 protein.

j_call: TRBJ1-4; v_call: TRBV6-4; cdr3_aa: CASSGTDNNEKLFF
j_call: TRBJ2-2; v_call: TRBV7-8; cdr3_aa: CASRLKMGNTGELFF
j_call: TRBJ2-1; v_call: TRBV9; cdr3_aa: CASSVVAGYYNEQFF
j_call: TRBJ1-2; v_call: TRBV20-1; cdr3_aa: CSATRLPRAGNSGYTF
j_call: TRBJ2-5; v_call: TRBV25-1; cdr3_aa: CASSEYLETQYF
j_call: TRBJ2-3; v_call: TRBV7-9; cdr3_aa: CASSLSRHRSLTDTQYF
j_call: TRBJ2-5; v_call: TRBV15; cdr3_aa: CATRVTSGGQETQYF
j_call: TRBJ1-1; v_call: TRBV29-1; cdr3_aa: CSVNSRNTEAFF
j_call: TRBJ1-3; v_call: TRBV9; cdr3_aa: CASSSGQGNTIYF
j_call: TRBJ2-7; v_call: TRBV6-1; cdr3_aa: CASSPQGRDEQYF
j_call: TRBJ1-2; v_call: TRBV24-1; cdr3_aa: CATSDPLRRQSYGYTF
j_call: TRBJ2-1; v_call: TRBV5-4; cdr3_aa: CASSLGISSYNEQFF
j_call: TRBJ2-2; v_call: TRBV5-1; cdr3_aa: CASSLAETNTGELFF
j_call: TRBJ1-2; v_call: TRBV2; cdr3_aa: CASSEHGVTYGYTF
j_call: TRBJ2-7; v_call: TRBV19; cdr3_aa: CASAGQWAGEQYF
j_call: TRBJ2-7; v_call: TRBV7-3; cdr3_aa: CASSLAASGHEQYF
j_call: TRBJ2-7; v_call: TRBV7-6; cdr3_aa: CASSLELAGSSYEQYF
j_call: TRBJ2-3; v_call: TRBV20-1; cdr3_aa: CSARDRASTDTQYF
j_call: TRBJ2-1; v_call: TRBV24-1; cdr3_aa: CATSDFGTGKDNEQFF
j_call: TRBJ2-1; v_call: TRBV20-1; cdr3_aa: CSATGTGGNEQFF
j_call: TRBJ2-7; v_call: TRBV7-9; cdr3_aa: CALDRGLAYEQYF
j_call: TRBJ2-7; v_call: TRBV20-1; cdr3_aa: CSARRAGSYEQYF
j_call: TRBJ2-7; v_call: TRBV29-1; cdr3_aa: CSVDTDGSYEQYF
j_call: TRBJ1-1; v_call: TRBV15; cdr3_aa: CATSRVSSTEAFF
j_call: TRBJ1-2; v_call: TRBV6-1; cdr3_aa: CASSEWSQGYGYTF
j_call: TRBJ1-2; v_call: TRBV7-6; cdr3_aa: CASSLAEGTYGYTF
j_call: NA; v_call: TRBV15; cdr3_aa: CATSRGLGVTSCEQYF
j_call: TRBJ2-7; v_call: TRBV7-8; cdr3_aa: CASSPLRAGEQYF
j_call: TRBJ1-4; v_call: TRBV29-1; cdr3_aa: CSVEEGVGLFF
j_call: TRBJ2-1; v_call: TRBV24-1; cdr3_aa: CATTDRGNEQFF
j_call: TRBJ2-7; v_call: TRBV24-1; cdr3_aa: CATSDPGLAAEGQYF
j_call: TRBJ2-1; v_call: TRBV7-3; cdr3_aa: CASNLPGRLYNEQFF
j_call: TRBJ2-5; v_call: TRBV20-1; cdr3_aa: CSARMGSLETQYF
j_call: TRBJ1-6; v_call: TRBV19; cdr3_aa: CASSIGDGTGRNSPLHF
j_call: TRBJ2-1; v_call: TRBV7-9; cdr3_aa: CASSLRVGSYNEQFF
j_call: TRBJ2-1; v_call: TRBV7-7; cdr3_aa: CASSTRLKDEQFF
j_call: TRBJ2-7; v_call: TRBV20-1; cdr3_aa: CSARPRQGTDEQYF
j_call: TRBJ1-1; v_call: TRBV11-1; cdr3_aa: CASSLEGVVTEAFF
j_call: TRBJ2-5; v_call: TRBV11-2; cdr3_aa: CASSLGGGGMETQYF
j_call: TRBJ2-7; v_call: TRBV2; cdr3_aa: CASTGRLEQYF